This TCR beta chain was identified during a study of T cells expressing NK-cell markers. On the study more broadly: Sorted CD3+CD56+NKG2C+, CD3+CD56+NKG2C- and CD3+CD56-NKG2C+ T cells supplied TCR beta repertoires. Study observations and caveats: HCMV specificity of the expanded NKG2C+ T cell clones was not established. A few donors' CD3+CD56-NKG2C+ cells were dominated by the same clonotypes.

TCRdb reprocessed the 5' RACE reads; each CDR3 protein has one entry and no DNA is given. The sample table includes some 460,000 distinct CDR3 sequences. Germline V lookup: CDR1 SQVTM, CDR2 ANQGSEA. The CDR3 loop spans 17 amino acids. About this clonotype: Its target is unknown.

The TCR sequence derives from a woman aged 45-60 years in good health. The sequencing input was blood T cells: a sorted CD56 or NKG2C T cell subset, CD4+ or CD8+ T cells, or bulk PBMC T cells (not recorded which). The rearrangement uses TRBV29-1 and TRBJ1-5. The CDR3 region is CSVTGIRSFPSNQPQHF.